The 17 T cell receptor beta chains listed next were all sequenced from one sample in a study of blood T cell repertoires in COVID-19. The assay was immunoSEQ multiplex PCR, and TCRdb's table has in-frame clones only and misses some. This sample yields some 270,000 clones, of which about 84% are seen a single time; 5.5% to 6.5% belongs to the top ten. Sequenced: peripheral blood. These receptors originate from a woman older than 75 with COVID-19, enrolled during active disease.

The chain employs TRBV7-9 and TRBJ1-1, with D possibly matching TRBD1 (5 bases). Trimming stripped 3 bases from V and 4 bases from J, with 9 bases between. CDR3 length: 13 residues. The germline gives CDR1 SEHNR, CDR2 FQNEAQ (reference sequence). The CDR3 protein is CASSFLQATEAFF. The CDR3 bases are TGTGCCAGCAGCTTTTTACAGGCCACTGAAGCTTTCTTT. Full variable domain (missing parts from reference TRBV7-9 and TRBJ1-1): DTGVSQNPRHKITKRGQNVTFRCDPISEHNRLYWYRQTLGQGPEFLTYFQNEAQLEKSRLLSDRFSAERPKGSFSTLEIQRTEQGDSAMYLCASSFLQATEAFFGQGTRLTVV.

The V and J genes are TRBV6-2 or TRBV6-3 and TRBJ2-7; possibly TRBD1 for D (6 bases). Germline V CDR1 and CDR2: MNHEY, SVGEGT. The CDR3 loop spans 15 amino acids. Trimming took off 6 bases at V and 0 bases at J, with 15 bases between the two ends. CDR3 DNA: TGTGCCAGCAGCAGACCGACAGGCAGCTCCTACGAGCAGTACTTC. Its protein is CASSRPTGSSYEQYF.

This chain uses TRBV12-3 or TRBV12-4 with TRBJ1-1, with a weak D call TRBD1 (6 bases). The V and J ends lost 6 bases and 4 bases respectively, with 12 bases between them. The CDR3 has 13 residues. This CDR3 reads CASSLQGGTEAFF. CDR3 nucleotides: TGTGCCAGCAGCTTACAGGGTGGCACTGAAGCTTTCTTT.

The genes are TRBV7-2 and TRBJ2-1; the match to TRBD2 covers 12 bases. This CDR3 contains 15 residues. Germline CDR1 SGHTA, CDR2 FQGNSA. The V gene end was trimmed by 5 bases and the J gene end by 7 bases; junction bases not matched to a gene: 6. The CDR3 loop is CASSASGGAWNEQFF. The DNA of the CDR3 is TGTGCCAGCAGCGCTAGCGGGGGGGCCTGGAATGAGCAGTTCTTC.

The genes are TRBV6-6 and TRBJ2-1; 11 bases agree with TRBD2. With 7 bases clipped from V and 3 bases from J, the junction kept 5 bases outside the gene matches. In germline, CDR1 is MNHNY, CDR2 SVGAGI (reference sequence). The CDR3 consists of 15 residues. The CDR3 DNA sequence: TGTGCCAGCACGCTAGCGGGGGGTCTCTACAATGAGCAGTTCTTC. Translated, it gives CASTLAGGLYNEQFF.

This chain links TRBV12-3 or TRBV12-4 with TRBJ1-3; D call uncertain. Trimming left V 6 bases short and J 2 bases short, with 8 bases between. The CDR3 covers 13 residues. In nucleotides, the CDR3 is TGTGCCAGCAGGATGAGTACTGGAAACACCATATATTTT. Translated: CASRMSTGNTIYF.

The CDR3 DNA sequence: TGTGCCAGCAGTGAAAGAGAACGGTCCTCTGGAAACACCATATATTTT. It is translated as CASSERERSSGNTIYF. The rearrangement joins TRBV25-1 to TRBJ1-3, with D unresolved. Germline CDR1 reads MGHDK; CDR2 reads SYGVNS. Trimming stripped 2 bases from V and 0 bases from J, with 11 bases between. This CDR3 region has 16 residues.

The rearrangement joins TRBV19 to TRBJ2-5, with D possibly matching TRBD2 (6 bases). V was clipped by 5 bases and J by 9 bases, with 16 bases between them. Germline lookup yields CDR1 LNHDA and CDR2 SQIVND (reference sequence). The CDR3 runs to 13 residues. CDR3 loop: CASSRDLGLAQYF. The CDR3 nucleotides read TGTGCCAGTAGTCGGGACTTGGGTTTGGCCCAGTACTTC. Complete variable domain (other parts from reference TRBV19 and TRBJ2-5): DGGITQSPKYLFRKEGQNVTLSCEQNLNHDAMYWYRQDPGQGLRLIYYSQIVNDFQKGDIAEGYSVSREKKESFPLTVTSAQKNPTAFYLCASSRDLGLAQYFGPGTRLLVL.

A note on this clone: The same CDR3 also results from other DNA sequences found in this sample. The gene calls are TRBV7-9 and TRBJ1-1; D remains unclear. The V and J ends lost 2 bases and 0 bases respectively, with 4 bases between them. CDR1 SEHNR and CDR2 FQNEAQ come from the germline V gene (reference sequence). The CDR3 is 13 amino acids. In nucleotides, the CDR3 is TGTGCCAGCAGCTTATCGGTGAACACTGAAGCTTTCTTT. It yields the protein CASSLSVNTEAFF.

The chain combines TRBV6-6 with TRBJ1-1; D is ambiguous. Germline V lookup: CDR1 MNHNY, CDR2 SVGAGI (reference sequence). This CDR3 contains 12 residues. V dropped 2 bases and J dropped 6 bases, with 7 bases sitting between them. CDR3 sequence: CASSYEVSEAFF. CDR3 DNA: TGTGCCAGCAGTTACGAGGTCTCTGAAGCTTTCTTT.

This clone came up a few times. The V gene is TRBV7-2, the J gene TRBJ1-1; unclear D gene. CDR1 and CDR2 (germline): SGHTA, FQGNSA. V lost 7 bases and J 5 bases, leaving 20 bases between the germline ends. The CDR3 is 15 residues long. The CDR3 protein is CASIDSNGGNTEAFF. The DNA for the CDR3 is TGTGCCAGCATCGACTCCAACGGAGGGAATACTGAAGCTTTCTTT.

V gene TRBV2 combines with J gene TRBJ2-5, with TRBD1 identical over 11 bases. There are 15 residues in the CDR3. Germline loops: CDR1 SNHLY, CDR2 FYNNEI. Trimming took 5 bases from V and 4 from J; bases not matched to a gene: 6. CDR3 sequence (DNA): TGTGCCAGCAGTCCGTGGACAGGGGGCGGAGAGACCCAGTACTTC. Amino acids: CASSPWTGGGETQYF.

This clone occurred once. The gene calls are TRBV6-6 and TRBJ2-2; TRBD2 agrees at 13 bases. Germline V gene data show CDR1 as MNHNY and CDR2 as SVGAGI (reference sequence). V was pared by 8 bases and J by 5 bases, with 8 bases of the junction left unmatched. The length of the CDR3 is 16 residues. DNA for the CDR3: TGTGCCAGCTGTATACTAGCGGGGGGGAGGACCGGGGAGCTGTTTTTT. Its translation: CASCILAGGRTGELFF.

The V call is TRBV28, the J call TRBJ1-3; no clear D. CDR3 size: 16 residues. The germline CDR1 and CDR2 sequences are MDHEN and SYDVKM. V gave up 6 bases and J gave up 0 bases, with 15 bases separating them. The CDR3 sequence is CASRRGSLSSGNTIYF. The DNA of the CDR3 is TGTGCCAGCAGGAGAGGTAGCCTCTCCTCTGGAAACACCATATATTTT.

The V call is TRBV5-8, the J call TRBJ1-2, with 9 nucleotides matching TRBD1. V shed 0 bases and J 3 bases; nucleotides not matched to a gene: 3. The CDR3 spans 15 residues. CDR1 SGHTS and CDR2 YDEGEE come from the germline V gene. The CDR3 coding sequence is TGTGCCAGCAGCTTGGCCGGGACAGGGTACTATGGCTACACCTTC. It is translated as CASSLAGTGYYGYTF.

Here the CDR3 reads CASSIRVSYNSPLHF. The CDR3 region has the DNA TGTGCCAGTAGTATTCGGGTCTCCTATAATTCACCCCTCCACTTT. V is TRBV19 and J is TRBJ1-6; D not certain. The V gene lost 3 bases and the J gene lost 0 bases, with 6 bases spanning the gap. Per the germline V gene, CDR1 is LNHDA and CDR2 is SQIVND (reference sequence). The CDR3 is 15 amino acids.

The chain joins TRBV7-2 to TRBJ1-6; tentatively, D is TRBD1 (5 bases). This CDR3 comprises 14 residues. The V gene lost 4 bases and the J gene lost 5 bases, with 9 bases spanning the gap. Germline V gene sequence: CDR1 SGHTA, CDR2 FQGNSA. CDR3 sequence: CASSSPTDNSPLHF. DNA of the CDR3: TGTGCCAGCAGCTCCCCGACAGATAATTCACCCCTCCACTTT.